Included here is one TCR beta chain sequence, with context. This clonotype was detected many times. The antigen this receptor binds is unknown. Base-call qualities are not available, and no considerably larger clone is one nucleotide away. The data derive from a study of identical twins (TCRdb year 2016). About the full investigation: To test whether fetal clonotypes persist, this study deep-sequenced TCR alpha and beta repertoires from monozygotic twins, from unrelated adults of various ages, and from cord blood. To rule out contamination, replicate twin experiments were performed at different times with different library preparation protocols.

The study at large found these results: Out-of-frame TCR alpha sequences shared between twins showed an excess of low generation-probability sequences compared with coincidental sharing between unrelated individuals. Fewer insertions were carried by abundant cord blood beta clonotypes, a similar but weaker trend appeared in young adult naive repertoires, and no such trend appeared in memory repertoires. Excess twin sharing in beta out-of-frame sequences was weaker because fewer shared sequences lowered the signal-to-noise ratio. Invariant T cells such as MAIT and iNKT could partly confound zero-insertion analyses, although diverse VJ usage argued against such confounding for most clonotypes. Because the same donors could not be followed over many years, the conclusions relied on cross-sectional statistical analysis. In monozygotic twins, out-of-frame TCR alpha sharing was systematically underestimated by recombination models, although the models agreed with sharing between unrelated individuals.

The receptor library was made with 5' RACE. Sequencing used an Illumina HiSeq 2000. A universal primer binding site was introduced by template switching, and a unique molecular identifier was present in the final cDNA, enabling accurate counting of TCR cDNA molecules. Specific primers in the conserved constant-segment region were used to synthesize first-strand cDNA for TCR alpha and beta chains. To control for contamination, each cDNA library was double barcoded with a SMART-Mk sample barcode plus Illumina barcodes. TruSeq adapter sequences along with Illumina sample barcodes were introduced in two successive PCR steps. TCR alpha and beta cDNA libraries were sequenced on the Illumina HiSeq platform with custom primers. On the study's bioinformatics: Raw reads were processed with MiGEC to extract unique molecular identifiers, and MiXCR was used to determine CDR3 positions. For each individual, recombination models were inferred using an EM algorithm with the repgenHMM and IGoR tools. Shared clonotypes were analyzed with the tcR package in R, and sharing was normalized by the product of cloneset sizes. To study raw recombination without the effects of thymic and clonal selection, out-of-frame nonproductive sequences were analyzed. The public reads were quality trimmed at Q25 with fastp and then assembled into clones with MiXCR by TCRdb, keeping productive beta chains. When rows share a CDR3 protein, they turn into one entry using the most common DNA and genes. The authors' filters were not applied to this entry. The sample includes about 200,000 distinct CDR3 sequences, with more than 15% observed a single time. The leading ten clones occupy 40% of the sample.

The germline V gene provides CDR1 SGHAT and CDR2 FQNNGV. Counted from cysteine to phenylalanine, this CDR3 has 15 amino acids. Only CDR3 DNA is held: 45 bases, read in frame from base 1. V is pruned by 3 bases and J by 2 bases, leaving 6 bases of the junction without a gene match. Only healthy Caucasian donors were included. The twin cohort consisted of three pairs of female monozygotic twins, all aged roughly 18 to 30 years. Positive isolation kits from Invitrogen were used to isolate CD4+ and CD8+ T cell populations. These same records also appear under a second study, on T cells expressing NK-cell markers. As the second publication notes: TCR beta-chain repertoires were profiled in sorted CD3+CD56+NKG2C+, CD3+CD56+NKG2C- and CD3+CD56-NKG2C+ T-cell subsets from several donors. Among the eight sequenced donors, only one was HCMV-seronegative, while the other seven were HCMV-seropositive. To restrict sorting to alphabetaTCR-expressing T cells, an anti-gammadeltaTCR antibody was added in several experiments. In over five donors, the dominant CD3+CD56+NKG2C+ clonotypes were among the top 10 CD8+ clonotypes and accounted for about 1.0-7.0% of CD8+ T cells. Those dominant clonotypes were again the most abundant among CD3+CD56-NKG2C+ cells in four donors, at about 28.3-65%. Whether the expanded NKG2C-expressing T cell clones were specific for HCMV antigens was left unclear. The eight sequenced donors were randomly selected healthy volunteers, three men and five women. HCMV-specific IgG was detected in serum with a commercial ELISA kit to determine HCMV serostatus. Reads were demultiplexed and grouped by UMI with MIGEC, and clonotypes were assembled and quantified with MiTCR. To exclude erroneous sequences, any TCR cDNA sequence not supported by at least two reads was discarded. The tcR package was used for downstream repertoire analysis, and clonotypes were matched across fractions by CDR3 nucleotide sequence plus V segment. VDJmatch was used to annotate antigen specificity against VDJdb, with one amino acid substitution in CDR3 allowed.

Rearrangement joined TRBV11-2 to TRBJ2-7, with TRBD1 identical over 8 junction bases. The receptor comes from a woman aged 18-29 years in good health. The sequencing input was CD8+ T cells sorted from blood. The DNA sequence follows: TGTGCCAGCAGCTTTCAGGGGGCGGAAACCTACGAGCAGTACTTC. Its protein reads: CASSFQGAETYEQYF.